This T cell receptor (beta chain) was retrieved from a study of regulatory T cells in long-lasting Graves disease (dated by TCRdb to 2020 to 2022). For the wider study: Patients with newly diagnosed Graves' disease had been on antithyroid drugs for under 3 months. This study used TCR sequencing and RNA sequencing of peripheral blood to compare persistent Graves' disease patients against newly diagnosed Graves' disease patients. The study was conducted in China and was registered as a clinical trial. TCR sequencing covered roughly 13 persistent and roughly 20 newly diagnosed Graves' disease patients, around 33 samples in total. On the study overall, not on this receptor specifically: Persistent disease showed preferential use of TRBV28, TRBJ1-2 and TRBJ2-5, whereas newly diagnosed disease favored TRBV20-1 and TRBJ2-1. Only peripheral blood was studied, because thyroid tissue, the primary lesion, was inaccessible. The authors noted that the small sample size was a limitation that may lower accuracy. Persistent patients shared more public clonotypes among themselves (over 2,500) than newly diagnosed patients did (about 970). Compared with newly diagnosed patients, patients with persistent Graves' disease had lower TCR Shannon entropy and fewer highly expanded clones, which suggests clonal expansion. Only the TCR beta chain was sequenced and analyzed.

To prepare the library, multiplex PCR was applied. Instrument used: Illumina HiSeq 4000. To build TCR beta libraries, CDR3 regions were amplified by Arm-PCR using iRepertoire HTBI primers. PCR products were gel purified before sequencing. The paper's data handling went like this. Gene usage analysis of CDR3 amino acid clonotypes relied on the approximately 60 TRBV and 15 or so TRBJ segments identified across samples. COPE and FqMerger were used to merge filtered high-quality paired reads into contigs. BLAST was used to align contigs to IMGT TRBV, TRBD and TRBJ reference genes, with CDR3 defined following IMGT. Any clonotype with a frequency above 0.1% was counted as a highly expanded clone. Shannon entropy was used to measure repertoire diversity, and the Gini coefficient was used to measure V-J evenness. A clonotype found in more than one individual was treated as public. TCRdb ran its own pipeline on the public reads, namely fastp trimming at Q25 and MiXCR clone calling, and kept in-frame beta chains. Each record represents a unique CDR3 protein, reported with the most common genes and DNA among its rows. These V and J calls are TCRdb output, not the study's own analysis. The sample profile shows hundreds of thousands of distinct CDR3 sequences; 12% of them were found once. The top ten clonotypes cover 7.5% to 9% of the sample.

The time point tag for this specimen amounts to: newly diagnosed GD, antithyroid drugs for less than 3 months. RNA was extracted from PBMCs in TRIzol for both TCR sequencing and RNA sequencing. The diagnosis of Graves' disease was made according to American Thyroid Association guidelines. Patients were recruited from an endocrinology department in Xi'an, China. Each patient gave around 9.2 milliliters of peripheral blood, collected in an EDTA anticoagulant tube. Ficoll Paque Plus density gradient separation was used to isolate PBMCs, and no further T cell sorting was done. RNA quality was checked with an Agilent 2100 Bioanalyzer and agarose gel, and concentration with a NanoDrop 2000. This clonotype was found many times. What this receptor recognizes is not known. Base quality data are lacking; no much larger clone is found one base away. CDR1 and CDR2, looked up from the germline V gene, are SGHAT and FQNNGV. The trim is 4 bases for V and 7 bases for J, with a gap of 20 bases between the germline ends. From its cysteine to its phenylalanine, the CDR3 spans 16 amino acids. The only DNA kept is the CDR3, 48 bases in frame from the first base.

These data were also reused for a study on T cells in Graves' hyperthyroidism and ophthalmopathy. Drawing on the second study: Stable Graves' hyperthyroidism was defined as no progression to ophthalmopathy during 18 months of follow-up. Hyperthyroidism patients were newly diagnosed, with disease duration under 2 months, and aged 18 to 65 years. Exclusion was applied to patients with uncontrolled infections, other autoimmune diseases, pregnancy or lactation. Diagnoses were established on the basis of clinical symptoms, serum thyroxine and TRAb, thyroid ultrasound, and orbital computed tomography. The TCR CDR3 was subjected to a first round of RT-PCR using the HTBI primer set and the Qiagen OneStep RT-PCR kit. Most expanded thyroid clonotypes (frequency above 0.001) were also found in blood, which suggests that blood repertoires may mirror thyroid immune responses. In cross-validation, a model built on a 13 V-J signature told ophthalmopathy apart from stable hyperthyroidism with approximately 90% sensitivity and about 81% specificity, and in testing the same model reached 80%/75%. In validation, progression to ophthalmopathy was predicted by the model with nearly 71% sensitivity and roughly 72% specificity, a median of about 6 months before onset. TCR V-J signatures able to tell the groups apart were searched for in a discovery cohort of around 95 patients, of whom over 40 had Graves' ophthalmopathy and about 60 had stable Graves' hyperthyroidism. An independent validation cohort of under 20 hyperthyroidism patients and 17 patients who later progressed to ophthalmopathy tested prospective prediction of ophthalmopathy. The approximately 90 discovery patients were divided at random into training and test sets in a 7:3 ratio. In several Graves' hyperthyroidism patients, the study also compared T-cell repertoires from thyroid tissue with T-cell repertoires from blood. Following sampling, methimazole starting at 30 mg daily was given to hyperthyroidism patients, and high-dose intravenous methylprednisolone was given to ophthalmopathy patients. A second multiplex PCR round built the libraries, followed by size selection and purification. Paired-end sequencing of the libraries was performed with 100 bp reads on an Illumina HiSeq2000. Raw data were processed with SOAPnuke, discarding reads with adapters, uncalled bases, mean Phred below 15, or no exact constant-primer or identifier match. High-quality paired reads were merged using COPE v1.2.5, and each unique nucleotide sequence was defined as a clonotype. MiTCR v1.1 was used to align the clonotypes against IMGT TRBV, TRBD and TRBJ reference segments. Only V-J combinations with frequency above 0.0001, covering approximately 99% of repertoires, were analysed. A TCS score was defined as the ratio between F50 (clonal expansion) and ExV (chaos), using BLOSUM62-based TCRdist between CDR3 peptides within each V-J. Welch's t-statistics and random forest reduced 450 to 600 V-J features to 13, which were used in a naive Bayes classifier (R e1071). Sample size was not statistically predetermined, and investigators were not blinded to group allocation. The paper reports TCR Vbeta CDR3 sequencing of approximately 130 peripheral blood samples: fewer than 50 ophthalmopathy, about 75 hyperthyroidism and around 17 progressor patients.

This sequence uses TRBV11-2 and TRBJ2-1; the D gene identity is not certain. Material: peripheral blood mononuclear cells (PBMCs), obtained at new diagnosis, from a patient treated with antithyroid drugs. This receptor was identified in a woman in her 30s with Graves disease. Donor details come from another sample of the same person, matched by shared clones. In nucleotide form, the sequence is TGTGCCAGCAGCTACGAAAACCAGTGGCCCATGAATGAGCAGTTCTTC. Protein translation: CASSYENQWPMNEQFF.